This T cell receptor (beta chain) comes out of a study of T cell responses to AZD1222 COVID-19 vaccine. Looking at the study overall: It was second doses at about 4 or about 12 weeks that were pooled. Overall study findings and caveats: Only a handful of AZD1222 recipients, several in all, had baseline seropositivity. The donor group comprised mostly white British people and more females; the analysis possibly underestimated clonal diversity. Repertoires were obtained only post-peak T cell response.

With regard to this clone: Antigen unknown.

From germline, CDR1 is KGHSH and CDR2 LQKENI. Trimming removed 2 bases from V and 2 bases from J, with 10 bases in between. The CDR3 covers 15 residues. TCRdb keeps only in-frame clones here, not all; method: immunoSEQ multiplex PCR. The sample consists of about 100,000 clones, 80% to 95% of them appearing once. This chain uses TRBV18 with TRBJ1-3; TRBD1 might be the D (5 bases). Sequencing was performed on peripheral blood, taken on day 0 of AZD1222 vaccination. This clonotype was obtained from an adult in good health. Written as DNA, the CDR3 is TGTGCCAGCTCACCAGGGGCAGGGACTGGAAACACCATATATTTT. Translating gives CASSPGAGTGNTIYF. Full variable domain (outside the CDR3, taken from reference TRBV18 and TRBJ1-3): NAGVMQNPRHLVRRRGQEARLRCSPMKGHSHVYWYRQLPEEGLKFMVYLQKENIIDESGMPKERFSAEFPKEGPSILRIQQVVRGDSAAYFCASSPGAGTGNTIYFGEGSWLTVV.